Included here is one T cell receptor (beta chain) sequence, with context. Its antigen remains unidentified. There are no base qualities to consult, and no much larger clone falls within one base. This specimen comes from a study of T cell responses to AZD1222 COVID-19 vaccine listed by TCRdb under 2021. In the study overall: AZD1222 recipients whose second dose came at about 4 weeks and those whose second dose came at about 12 weeks were combined into one group, since spike-specific TCR depth and breadth did not differ between the two schedules. A total of 233 trial participants underwent TCR sequencing, of whom 207 received two doses of AZD1222 and about 26 received two doses of the MenACWY control vaccine. Trial participants were enrolled by age into subgroups of 18-55, 56-69 and 70-plus years, and around 150, 28 and 57 TCR-sequenced participants, respectively, were included in these subgroups.

Points the paper makes about the study in general: Because no day 14 peak-response samples were available, repertoires were characterized only after the peak T cell response. Epitopes outside the regions mutated in the B.1.351 and B.1.1.7 variants were reportedly recognized by nearly half of the unique spike-specific TCRs. The 56-69-year group was small, and its depth increase did not reach significance, likely because of low power. Conclusions about previously exposed vaccinees were limited because only a handful of AZD1222 recipients were SARS-CoV-2 seropositive at baseline. Vaccine-associated CD4 TCRs spanned the whole spike protein, with dominant responses in regions 160-218 and 743-854. After two AZD1222 doses, both the breadth and the depth of spike-specific TCRs were significantly higher than at day 0 and than in MenACWY recipients. Most participants were white British and females outnumbered males, and the authors suggested that clonal diversity may have been underestimated.

The time point label on this specimen signifies: baseline before first vaccination. Vaccinee samples were obtained from the UK trials COV001 and COV002, which included a single-blind randomized controlled phase 2/3 trial of AZD1222 (ChAdOx1 nCoV-19) in healthy adults. For TCRbeta chain sequencing, PBMC samples were collected from trial participants at day 0 and at day 28 after the second dose. The CDR3 regions of human TCRbeta chains were analyzed by immunosequencing. Processing in the source paper ran as follows. TCRs in the repertoires were matched against a reference library of SARS-CoV-2-specific TCRs that had been generated with the MIRA antigen-specificity platform. Breadth was defined as the fraction of unique TCRs that were SARS-CoV-2-associated, and depth was defined as the fraction of total T cells that were SARS-CoV-2-associated. Each spike-specific TCR was assigned to its reactive spike region and to a CD4 or CD8 class using the MIRA data. Log10-transformed breadth and depth values were compared by one-way ANOVA with Sidak's multiple comparisons tests. Held by TCRdb, this immuneACCESS table contains in-frame sequences only and omits some clones. Under half of the omission traces to an unresolved V gene where checked; the cause of the rest is unknown. V and J calls and clone size are as listed in that table; D and trimming were resolved from the DNA. This sample has over 150,000 clones in its table, and 88% of those were observed once. The ten largest account for less than 0.55% of the sample.

The germline V end is reduced by 5 bases and the J end by 5 bases; junction bases left unmatched: 16. CDR3 length: 17 amino acids, cysteine to phenylalanine. Here the CDR3 DNA is all that survives: 51 bases in frame from base 1. Per the germline V gene, SGHTA is the CDR1 and FQGNSA is the CDR2. The sequencing used peripheral blood, collected on day 0 of AZD1222 vaccination. The V and J segments used are TRBV7-2 and TRBJ1-2, and 8 junction bases match TRBD1. This sequence originates from an adult in good health. The DNA is TGTGCCAGCAGCCCTGGACAGGGCGGTCTCCCGATTTATGGCTACACCTTC. It translates to CASSPGQGGLPIYGYTF.